This TCR beta chain originates from a study of T cell repertoires in cytomegalovirus infection (dated by TCRdb to between 2019 and 2020). Turning to the overall study: Donor HLA type was relevant to the analysis, as public TCR beta signatures indicated carriage of CMV infection together with the matching HLA type.

Sequenced using an Illumina HiSeq 1500. TCRdb passed the public sequencing reads through fastp at Q25 and MiXCR, retaining productive beta sequences. Rows merge per CDR3 protein into single entries with the most common DNA and genes. Present in this sample are around 490,000 distinct CDR3 sequences, around 27% of which were seen just once. About 13% of the sample lies in the top ten. The full study reports these points: Carriers of CMV infection plus the relevant HLA type were discriminated by the cumulative frequency of public TCR beta family members in the study cohort and in an independent approximately 340-donor cohort. The ex vivo response was dominated by HLA-C-restricted CMV-specific TCR beta clonotypes, and the single most frequent clonotype in two of eight donors was supplied by these HLA-C-restricted clonotypes.

The cysteine opens and the phenylalanine closes a CDR3 of 14 amino acids. The retained sequence is limited to the CDR3, 42 bases, with the frame set at the first base. CDR1 and CDR2, per the germline V gene, are KGHSH and LQKENI. V gives up 6 bases and J gives up 4 bases, and the segment between their germline ends measures 16 bases. There are a few counts of this clonotype. There is no known antigen for this receptor. No base qualities exist here, and no much larger clone lies one base off it. The sequence links TRBV18 to TRBJ2-7; the D gene lacks a confident call. The sample comprised PBMCs. This receptor was obtained from a human donor in good health (CMV status not recorded). Some clones in this sample may be carry-over from other donors' samples. The nucleotides are TGTGCCAGCTCTTCGACGAGTACGACTTACGAGCAGTACTTC. It translates as CASSSTSTTYEQYF.